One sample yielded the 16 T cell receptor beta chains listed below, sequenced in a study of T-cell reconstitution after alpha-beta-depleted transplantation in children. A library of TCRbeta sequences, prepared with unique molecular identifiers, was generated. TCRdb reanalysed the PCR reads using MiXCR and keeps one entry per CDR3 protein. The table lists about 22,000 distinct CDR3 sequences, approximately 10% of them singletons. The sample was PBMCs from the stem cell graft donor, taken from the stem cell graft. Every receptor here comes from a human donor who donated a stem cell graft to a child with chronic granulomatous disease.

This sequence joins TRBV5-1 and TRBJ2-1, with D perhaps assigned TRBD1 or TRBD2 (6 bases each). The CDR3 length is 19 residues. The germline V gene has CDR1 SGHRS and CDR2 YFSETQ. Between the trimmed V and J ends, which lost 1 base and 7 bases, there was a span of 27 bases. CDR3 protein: CASSLTDASMWGAGNEQFF. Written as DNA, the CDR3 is TGCGCCAGCAGCTTGACTGATGCTTCGATGTGGGGGGCTGGGAATGAGCAGTTCTTC.

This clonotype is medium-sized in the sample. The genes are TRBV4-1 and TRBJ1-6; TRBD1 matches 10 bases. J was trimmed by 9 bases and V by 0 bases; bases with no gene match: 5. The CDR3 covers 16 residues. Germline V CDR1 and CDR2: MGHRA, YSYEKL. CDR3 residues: CASSQDPGTGVSPLHF. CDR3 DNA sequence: TGCGCCAGCAGCCAAGATCCCGGGACAGGGGTTTCACCCCTCCACTTT.

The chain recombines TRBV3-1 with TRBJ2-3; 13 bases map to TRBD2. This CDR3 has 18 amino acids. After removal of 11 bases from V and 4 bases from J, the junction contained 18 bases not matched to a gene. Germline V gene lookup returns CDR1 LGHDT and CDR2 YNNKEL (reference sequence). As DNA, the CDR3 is TGTGCCTTCAGCCCTGCACTAGCGGGAGGGCCAACGTCAGATACGCAGTATTTT. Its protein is CAFSPALAGGPTSDTQYF.

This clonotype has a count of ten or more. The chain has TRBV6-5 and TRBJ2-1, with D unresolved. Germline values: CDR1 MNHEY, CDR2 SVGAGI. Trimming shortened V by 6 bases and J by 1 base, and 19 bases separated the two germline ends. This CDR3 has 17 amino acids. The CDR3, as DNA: TGTGCCAGCAGCTACGACCTGGAAGGGTGGTCCTACAATGAGCAGTTCTTC. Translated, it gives CASSYDLEGWSYNEQFF.

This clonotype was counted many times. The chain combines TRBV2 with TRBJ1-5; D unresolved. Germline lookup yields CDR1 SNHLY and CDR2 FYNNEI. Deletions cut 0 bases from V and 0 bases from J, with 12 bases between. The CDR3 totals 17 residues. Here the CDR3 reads CASSEAPDARSNQPQHF. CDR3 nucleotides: TGTGCCAGCAGTGAAGCGCCGGACGCCCGTAGCAATCAGCCCCAGCATTTT.

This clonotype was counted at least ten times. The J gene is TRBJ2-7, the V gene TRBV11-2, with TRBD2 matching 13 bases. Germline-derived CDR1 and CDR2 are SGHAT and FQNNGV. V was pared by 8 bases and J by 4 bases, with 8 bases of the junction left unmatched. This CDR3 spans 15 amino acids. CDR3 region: CASRTSGSWGYEQYF. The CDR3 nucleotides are TGTGCCAGCCGGACTAGCGGGAGCTGGGGGTACGAGCAGTACTTC.

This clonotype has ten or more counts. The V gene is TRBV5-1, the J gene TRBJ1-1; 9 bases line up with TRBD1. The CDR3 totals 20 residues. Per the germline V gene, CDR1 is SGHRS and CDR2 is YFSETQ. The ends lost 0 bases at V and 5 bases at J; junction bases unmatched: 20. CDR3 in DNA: TGCGCCAGCAGCTTGGCAGTATGGGACAGGGCGGGCCCCGGATGGACTGAAGCTTTCTTT. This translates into CASSLAVWDRAGPGWTEAFF.

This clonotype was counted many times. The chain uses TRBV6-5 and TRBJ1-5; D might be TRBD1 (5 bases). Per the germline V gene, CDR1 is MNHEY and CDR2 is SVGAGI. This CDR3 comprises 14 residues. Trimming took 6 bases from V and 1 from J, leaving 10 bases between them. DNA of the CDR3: TGTGCCAGCAGAACGGACAAAAGCAATCAGCCCCAGCATTTT. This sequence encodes CASRTDKSNQPQHF.

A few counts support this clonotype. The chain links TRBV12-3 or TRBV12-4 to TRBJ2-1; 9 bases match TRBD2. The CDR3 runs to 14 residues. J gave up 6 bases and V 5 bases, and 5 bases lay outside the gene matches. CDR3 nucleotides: TGTGCCAGCAGTACAGCGGGAGGAAGCAATGAGCAGTTCTTC. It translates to CASSTAGGSNEQFF.

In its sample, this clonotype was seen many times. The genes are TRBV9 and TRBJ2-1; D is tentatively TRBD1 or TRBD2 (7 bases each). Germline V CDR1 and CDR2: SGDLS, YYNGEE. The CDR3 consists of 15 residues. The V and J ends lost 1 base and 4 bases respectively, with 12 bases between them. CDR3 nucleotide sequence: TGTGCCAGCAGCGTATCAGGGGGGGAATACAATGAGCAGTTCTTC. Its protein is CASSVSGGEYNEQFF.

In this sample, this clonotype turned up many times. The CDR3 reads CSASPHDRSSGNTIYF. The CDR3 DNA sequence: TGCAGTGCTAGCCCACATGACAGGAGCTCTGGAAACACCATATATTTT. The rearrangement joins TRBV20-1 to TRBJ1-3; maybe TRBD1 (6 bases). The CDR3 extends over 16 amino acids. Trimming pared 3 bases from V and 0 bases from J, leaving 15 bases between. Germline V gene sequence: CDR1 DFQATT, CDR2 SNEGSKA (reference sequence).

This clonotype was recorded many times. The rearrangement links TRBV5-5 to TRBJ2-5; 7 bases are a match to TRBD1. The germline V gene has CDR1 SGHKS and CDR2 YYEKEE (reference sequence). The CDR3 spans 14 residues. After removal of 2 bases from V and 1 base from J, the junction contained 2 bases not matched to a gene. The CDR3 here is CASSLQGIQETQYF. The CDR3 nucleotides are TGTGCCAGCAGCTTACAGGGGATCCAAGAGACCCAGTACTTC.

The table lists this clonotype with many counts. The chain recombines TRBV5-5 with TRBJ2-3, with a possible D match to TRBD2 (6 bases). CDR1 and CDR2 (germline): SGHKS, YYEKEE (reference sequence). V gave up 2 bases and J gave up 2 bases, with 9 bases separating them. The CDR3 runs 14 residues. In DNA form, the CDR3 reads TGTGCCAGCAGCTTCTGGCGGGACACAGATACGCAGTATTTT. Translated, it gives CASSFWRDTDTQYF. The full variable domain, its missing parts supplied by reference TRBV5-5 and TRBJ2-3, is DAGVTQSPTHLIKTRGQQVTLRCSPISGHKSVSWYQQVLGQGPQFIFQYYEKEERGRGNFPDRFSARQFPNYSSELNVNALLLGDSALYLCASSFWRDTDTQYFGPGTRLTVL.

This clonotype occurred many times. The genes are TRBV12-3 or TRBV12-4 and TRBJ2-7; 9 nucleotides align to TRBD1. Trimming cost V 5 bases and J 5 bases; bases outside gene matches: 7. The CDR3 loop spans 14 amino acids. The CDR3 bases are TGTGCCAGCAGTCCTGGGACAGGGAGCAACGAGCAGTACTTC. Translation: CASSPGTGSNEQYF.

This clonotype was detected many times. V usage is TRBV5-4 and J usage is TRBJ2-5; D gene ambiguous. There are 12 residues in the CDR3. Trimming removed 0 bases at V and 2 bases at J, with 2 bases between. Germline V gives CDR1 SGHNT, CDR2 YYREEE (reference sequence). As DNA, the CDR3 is TGTGCCAGCAGCTTGGAACAAGAGACCCAGTACTTC. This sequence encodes CASSLEQETQYF.

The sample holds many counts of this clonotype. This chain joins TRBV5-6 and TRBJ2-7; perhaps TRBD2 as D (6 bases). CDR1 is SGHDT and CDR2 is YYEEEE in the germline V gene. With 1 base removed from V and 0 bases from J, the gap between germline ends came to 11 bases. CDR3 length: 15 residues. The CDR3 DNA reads TGTGCCAGCAGCTTGTCGAGGGACTTCTCCTACGAGCAGTACTTC. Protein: CASSLSRDFSYEQYF.